This record looks at one T cell receptor (beta chain) sequence and its context. Antigen unknown. The ends lost 4 bases at V and 13 bases at J; junction bases unmatched: 5. The CDR3 length is 11 residues. Germline V gene data show CDR1 as SGHRS and CDR2 as YFSETQ. The sample belongs to a study of blood T cells in healthy people across ages. Findings and limits, study-wide: Since the PBMCs were unsorted, naive and antigen-experienced cells could not be conclusively compared.

The second PCR ran roughly 6 to 11 cycles with a sample-barcoded 5' primer and J-beta primers. TCRdb re-called the 5' RACE reads with MiXCR, one entry per CDR3 protein. The data show about 680,000 distinct CDR3 sequences, around 49% seen once. V and J are TRBV5-1 and TRBJ2-1; 7 nucleotides line up with TRBD1. The TCR originated in a woman in her sixties or seventies in good health. Sequenced material: blood. The CDR3 is CASSRRDRQFF. CDR3 coding DNA: TGCGCCAGCAGCCGCCGGGACAGACAGTTCTTC. Complete variable domain (other parts from reference TRBV5-1 and TRBJ2-1): KAGVTQTPRYLIKTRGQQVTLSCSPISGHRSVSWYQQTPGQGLQFLFEYFSETQRNKGNFPGRFSGRQFSNSRSEMNVSTLELGDSALYLCASSRRDRQFFGPGTRLTVL.